These T cell receptor beta chains were read from a single sample in a study of T cells in Graves' hyperthyroidism and ophthalmopathy. TCRdb fed the multiplex PCR reads into MiXCR, producing one record per CDR3 protein. There are approximately 400,000 distinct CDR3 sequences in the sample; 18% occur only once, and over 35% lies in the top ten. Specimen: blood. The receptor set was obtained from a man aged 18 to 30 with Graves' ophthalmopathy. Both conserved end residues are part of each CDR3. A D gene is named only where the DNA matches it firmly. Size is omitted from some rows. Given values are once, few, many or a class for expanded clones.

d_gene | j_gene | abundance | v_gene | CDR3aa | CDR3nt
NA | TRBJ2-1 | many | TRBV6-1 | CASSYGRDTEQFF | TGTGCCAGCAGTTACGGCAGGGATACTGAGCAGTTCTTC
NA | TRBJ1-4 | few | TRBV20-1 | CSARDSGSTTNEKLFF | TGCAGTGCTAGAGATTCGGGTTCTACAACTAATGAAAAACTGTTTTTT
TRBD1 | TRBJ2-7 | NA | TRBV2 | CATRTGQLKYEQYF | TGTGCCACCAGAACGGGACAGCTAAAATACGAGCAGTACTTC
NA | TRBJ1-3 | NA | TRBV4-2 | CASSQDSQWGSGNTIYF | TGTGCCAGCAGCCAAGATTCGCAATGGGGCTCTGGAAACACCATATATTTT
NA | TRBJ2-7 | few | TRBV7-2 | CASSPFGSVFVYEQYF | TGTGCCAGCAGTCCCTTCGGAAGTGTCTTCGTCTACGAGCAGTACTTC
NA | TRBJ2-7 | many | TRBV5-1 | CASSLLQGRHEQYF | TGCGCCAGCAGCTTGTTACAGGGCCGCCACGAGCAGTACTTC
NA | TRBJ2-7 | many | TRBV6-1 | CASSEGQGSYEQYF | TGTGCCAGCAGTGAAGGTCAGGGGTCCTACGAGCAGTACTTC
TRBD2 | TRBJ2-3 | NA | TRBV5-6 | CASSYYFRLAGGTTDTQYF | TGTGCCAGCAGCTATTACTTCCGACTAGCGGGGGGGACCACAGATACGCAGTATTTT
NA | TRBJ2-1 | NA | TRBV24-1 | CATSAATGYYNEQFF | TGTGCCACCAGTGCCGCAACAGGTTACTACAATGAGCAGTTCTTC
TRBD2 | TRBJ2-1 | few | TRBV10-3 | CAISAGTGGPANEQFF | TGTGCCATCAGCGCGGGGACGGGGGGGCCGGCCAATGAGCAGTTCTTC
NA | TRBJ1-4 | many | TRBV3-1 | CASSPTVTNEKLFF | TGTGCCAGCAGCCCGACGGTTACTAATGAAAAACTGTTTTTT
NA | TRBJ1-1 | NA | TRBV12-3/TRBV12-4 | CASSFGGMNTEASF | TGTGCCAGCAGTTTCGGGGGCATGAACACTGAAGCTTCCTTT
NA | TRBJ1-3 | NA | TRBV9 | CASSVDGTHGNTIYF | TGTGCCAGCAGCGTAGATGGGACACACGGAAACACCATATATTTT
NA | TRBJ2-7 | few | TRBV20-1 | CSARATRRIYEQYF | TGCAGTGCTAGAGCGACAAGGAGAATCTACGAGCAGTACTTC
TRBD2 | TRBJ2-2 | once | TRBV5-1 | CASRPAGEAGELFF | TGCGCCAGCAGACCAGCGGGAGAGGCCGGGGAGCTGTTTTTT
NA | TRBJ2-3 | few | TRBV6-2/TRBV6-3 | CASSLGASGSTDTQYF | TGTGCCAGCAGTTTGGGAGCTTCGGGGAGTACAGATACGCAGTATTTT
NA | TRBJ1-1 | NA | TRBV20-1 | CSARGPAPEAFF | TGCAGTGCTAGAGGTCCAGCTCCCGAAGCTTTCTTT
NA | TRBJ2-7 | many | TRBV7-9 | CASSPPAGENRSYEQYF | TGTGCCAGCAGCCCTCCCGCAGGGGAGAATAGGTCCTACGAGCAGTACTTC
NA | TRBJ2-7 | few | TRBV6-1 | CASSETALEQYF | TGTGCCAGCAGTGAGACAGCCTTAGAGCAGTACTTC
NA | TRBJ1-1 | many | TRBV5-5 | CASSLDAEAFF | TGTGCCAGCAGCTTGGACGCTGAAGCTTTCTTT
TRBD2 | TRBJ2-5 | many | TRBV6-1 | CASSAGLAGGKETQYF | TGTGCCAGCAGTGCAGGACTAGCGGGGGGGAAGGAGACCCAGTACTTC
TRBD1 | TRBJ2-7 | NA | TRBV9 | CASSAQGQGFNEQYF | TGTGCCAGCAGCGCTCAGGGACAGGGATTCAACGAGCAGTACTTC
TRBD1 | TRBJ1-1 | many | TRBV6-1 | CASSRSGGHPDTEAFF | TGTGCCAGCAGTAGATCAGGGGGCCATCCCGACACTGAAGCTTTCTTT
NA | TRBJ1-1 | NA | TRBV7-9 | CASSPPMAGNTEAFF | TGTGCCAGCAGCCCCCCCATGGCAGGGAACACTGAAGCTTTCTTT
NA | TRBJ2-7 | many | TRBV2 | CASSESGPSSYEQYF | TGTGCCAGCAGTGAATCGGGCCCCAGCTCCTACGAGCAGTACTTC
NA | TRBJ1-2 | many | TRBV2 | CASNGLFIPTLRYGYTF | TGTGCCAGCAACGGATTGTTTATCCCGACTTTGCGGTATGGCTACACCTTC
NA | TRBJ2-2 | many | TRBV7-9 | CASSLKRETGELFF | TGTGCCAGCAGCTTAAAAAGGGAGACCGGGGAGCTGTTTTTT
TRBD1 | TRBJ2-7 | many | TRBV11-2 | CASRRTGGYEQYF | TGTGCCAGCAGACGTACAGGGGGCTACGAGCAGTACTTC
NA | TRBJ1-1 | NA | TRBV10-3 | CAISESIGTGVLEAFF | TGTGCCATCAGTGAGTCGATCGGGACGGGAGTTCTAGAAGCTTTCTTT
TRBD1 | TRBJ2-2 | few | TRBV5-6 | CASSLETGGYTGELFF | TGTGCCAGCAGCTTGGAGACAGGGGGCTACACCGGGGAGCTGTTTTTT
NA | TRBJ2-1 | many | TRBV12-3/TRBV12-4 | CATRKEGEQFF | TGTGCCACTAGAAAAGAGGGTGAGCAGTTCTTC
NA | TRBJ2-2 | few | TRBV7-3 | CASSLSIPGELFF | TGTGCCAGCAGCTTGTCCATCCCCGGGGAGCTGTTTTTT
NA | TRBJ1-3 | NA | TRBV7-8 | CASSLRFVGSSGNTIYF | TGTGCCAGCAGCCTACGTTTTGTGGGAAGCTCTGGAAACACCATATATTTT
NA | TRBJ1-1 | many | TRBV20-1 | CSARDGVGTEAFF | TGCAGTGCTAGAGATGGGGTAGGCACTGAAGCTTTCTTT
NA | TRBJ1-2 | NA | TRBV4-1 | CASSQVQGNNYGYTF | TGCGCCAGCAGCCAAGTGCAGGGGAATAACTATGGCTACACCTTC
TRBD1 | TRBJ1-1 | many | TRBV6-1 | CATADRVEYTEAFF | TGTGCCACCGCGGACAGGGTTGAGTACACTGAAGCTTTCTTT
TRBD1 | TRBJ2-2 | few | TRBV5-1 | CASSNGQGNTGELFF | TGCGCCAGCAGCAACGGACAGGGGAACACCGGGGAGCTGTTTTTT
NA | TRBJ1-5 | many | TRBV10-2 | CASSVFLGNSNQPQHF | TGCGCCAGCAGTGTCTTCCTAGGAAACTCCAATCAGCCCCAGCATTTT
TRBD1 | TRBJ2-4 | many | TRBV2 | CASSGKWTGLGKNIQYF | TGTGCCAGCAGTGGAAAGTGGACAGGGCTGGGCAAAAACATTCAGTACTTC
NA | TRBJ1-1 | many | TRBV5-6 | CASSLLEAPNTEAFF | TGTGCCAGCAGCTTATTGGAGGCTCCGAACACTGAAGCTTTCTTT
NA | TRBJ2-7 | few | TRBV20-1 | CSAIGPGGSYEQYF | TGCAGTGCTATCGGACCCGGCGGCTCCTACGAGCAGTACTTC
NA | TRBJ1-1 | many | TRBV12-3/TRBV12-4 | CASTLDRNTEAFF | TGTGCCAGCACCTTGGACAGGAACACTGAAGCTTTCTTT
TRBD1 | TRBJ2-1 | few | TRBV5-1 | CASSADRGDLDEQFF | TGCGCCAGCAGCGCTGACAGGGGCGATCTGGATGAGCAGTTCTTC
NA | TRBJ1-2 | NA | TRBV28 | CASSIRALNYGYTF | TGTGCCAGCAGCATCCGGGCCCTCAACTATGGCTACACCTTC
NA | TRBJ1-1 | many | TRBV27 | CASMIGRNTEAFF | TGTGCCAGTATGATTGGGCGAAACACTGAAGCTTTCTTT
NA | TRBJ2-5 | NA | TRBV7-9 | CASSLVRGVEYF | TGTGCCAGCAGCTTAGTCAGGGGAGTGGAGTACTTC
TRBD2 | TRBJ2-1 | many | TRBV13 | CASSQGTSGVYNEQFF | TGTGCCAGCAGCCAAGGGACTAGCGGGGTCTACAATGAGCAGTTCTTC
TRBD2 | TRBJ2-7 | NA | TRBV5-1 | CASSYSGGGEQYF | TGCGCCAGCAGCTATAGCGGGGGGGGCGAGCAGTACTTC
TRBD2 | TRBJ2-3 | many | TRBV10-3 | CAISVFLGLASDTQYF | TGTGCCATCAGTGTCTTTCTCGGACTAGCGTCAGATACGCAGTATTTT
TRBD2 | TRBJ2-3 | NA | TRBV4-2 | CTSSQASGGAPDTQYF | TGTACCAGCAGCCAAGCGAGCGGGGGGGCCCCAGATACGCAGTATTTT
NA | TRBJ1-2 | few | TRBV28 | CASSQRNDYGYTF | TGTGCCAGCAGTCAACGGAATGACTATGGCTACACCTTC
NA | TRBJ2-3 | many | TRBV7-3 | CASSFGPLGTDTQYF | TGTGCCAGCAGCTTCGGGCCCCTGGGGACAGATACGCAGTATTTT
NA | TRBJ1-4 | NA | TRBV5-1 | CASSLGTVSEKLFF | TGCGCCAGCAGCTTGGGGACAGTCAGCGAAAAACTGTTTTTT
NA | TRBJ2-2 | many | TRBV12-3/TRBV12-4 | CASSLYGGGTGELFF | TGTGCCAGCAGTTTATACGGCGGTGGTACCGGGGAGCTGTTTTTT
TRBD1 | TRBJ1-1 | many | TRBV2 | CASESGTGNTEAFF | TGTGCCAGCGAGTCCGGGACAGGGAACACTGAAGCTTTCTTT
NA | TRBJ2-3 | few | TRBV4-1 | CASSQGMERRSDTQYF | TGCGCCAGCAGCCAAGGGATGGAAAGGAGGTCAGATACGCAGTATTTT
TRBD1 | TRBJ2-7 | few | TRBV10-3 | CAISEWDRGQYEQYF | TGTGCCATCAGTGAGTGGGACAGGGGGCAGTACGAGCAGTACTTC
TRBD2 | TRBJ2-1 | few | TRBV13 | CASSGSSGVSYNEQFF | TGTGCCAGCAGCGGATCTAGCGGAGTATCCTACAATGAGCAGTTCTTC
TRBD2 | TRBJ2-1 | few | TRBV6-1 | CASTPGAGGFSNEQFF | TGTGCCAGCACCCCCGGCGCGGGGGGTTTCTCTAATGAGCAGTTCTTC
NA | TRBJ1-6 | few | TRBV27 | CASSSAAGTLHF | TGTGCCAGCAGTTCAGCGGCAGGCACCCTCCACTTT